This T cell receptor (beta chain) stems from a study of T-cell memory formation after mild COVID-19. Study in general: TCR clusters largely stayed donor specific. Study-level results: In pre-infection memory, a portion of responding clones appeared, which suggested that cross-reactive memory joined.

TCRdb analysed the 5' RACE reads with MiXCR anew, one entry per CDR3 protein. Of roughly 480,000 distinct CDR3 sequences detected, about 23% appear once; the ten largest clones hold about an eighth. This clonotype has just a few counts. Its antigen is not identified. The sequencing input was PBMCs or a T cell subset sorted from them (not recorded which). This TCR came from an adult woman who had mild COVID-19 (a few samples of this study predate the infection). Cell type and time point are not known.

The CDR3 is CAVRDEQFF. The CDR3 nucleotides read TGTGCCGTGCGGGATGAGCAGTTCTTC. V gene TRBV7-9 combines with J gene TRBJ2-1, with D perhaps TRBD2 (5 bases). The CDR3 loop spans 9 amino acids. With 11 bases removed from V and 8 bases from J, the gap between germline ends came to 7 bases. CDR1 is SEHNR, CDR2 FQNEAQ, per germline (reference sequence). The full variable domain, in which reference TRBV7-9 and TRBJ2-1 provide the parts outside the CDR3, is DTGVSQNPRHKITKRGQNVTFRCDPISEHNRLYWYRQTLGQGPEFLTYFQNEAQLEKSRLLSDRFSAERPKGSFSTLEIQRTEQGDSAMYLCAVRDEQFFGPGTRLTVL.